The clone carrying this TCR beta chain was detected only a few times. The antigen remains unidentified. TCRdb re-derived calls from the 5' RACE reads in MiXCR, one entry per CDR3 protein. The profile shows some 120,000 distinct CDR3 sequences, over 15% of them singletons. J lost 3 bases, V lost 5 bases, and 9 bases had no gene match. The CDR3 consists of 15 residues. Germline CDR1 reads SGHVS; CDR2 reads FNYEAQ. This record belongs to a study of T-cell memory formation after mild COVID-19. Findings of the study overall: Researchers report contracting CD4+ clones mostly in CM and EM, with CD8+ clones in EMRA.

The clonotype comes from a man aged 18 to 30 who had mild COVID-19 (a few samples of this study predate the infection). Cell type and time point are not known. Sequenced sample: PBMCs or a T cell subset sorted from them (not recorded which). The rearrangement links TRBV7-6 to TRBJ1-2, with 7 bases identical to TRBD1. The CDR3 is CASSSIGQADYGYTF. CDR3 sequence (DNA): TGTGCCAGCAGCAGCATAGGACAGGCAGACTATGGCTACACCTTC.